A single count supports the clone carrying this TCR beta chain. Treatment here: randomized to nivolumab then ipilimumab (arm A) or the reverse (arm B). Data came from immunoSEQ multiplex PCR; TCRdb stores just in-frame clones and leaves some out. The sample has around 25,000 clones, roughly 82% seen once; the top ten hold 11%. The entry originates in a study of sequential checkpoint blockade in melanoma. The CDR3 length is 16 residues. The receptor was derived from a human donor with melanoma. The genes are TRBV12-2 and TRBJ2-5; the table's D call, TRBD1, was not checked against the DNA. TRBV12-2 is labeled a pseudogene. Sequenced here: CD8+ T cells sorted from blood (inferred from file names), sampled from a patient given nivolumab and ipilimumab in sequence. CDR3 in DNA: TGTGCAAGTCGCTTAGCCGTGGGGGACAGGGAAGAGACCCAGTACTTC. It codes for CASRLAVGDREETQYF.